This record covers a single T cell receptor (beta chain). As yet, its antigen is unknown. The junction differs from germline at one of its ends, possibly a read error. Three rounds of nested PCR, following a modified ARM-PCR protocol, produced the TCRbeta library. TCRdb re-called the multiplex PCR reads with MiXCR, one entry per CDR3 protein. The sample includes under 85,000 distinct CDR3 sequences, just over 75% seen only once; the top ten take under 50%. This sample was included in a study of tumor and adjacent non-tumor tissue in lung cancer. Findings and caveats of the study: In normal lung, the top 100 clones were significantly more dominant than in tumor. Tumor TCR diversity, when higher, was linked to shorter survival.

This CDR3 region has 13 residues. Germline loops: CDR1 SGHKS, CDR2 YYEKEE (reference sequence). No cell sorting was done before RNA was extracted from the tissue. More than 3 cm separated this lung sample from the edge of the tumor. This receptor was obtained from a man in his sixties or seventies with non-small cell lung cancer. The chain employs TRBV5-5 and TRBJ2-5; D perhaps matches TRBD2 (5 bases). The sequencing sample was made of distant non-tumor lung tissue. CDR3 DNA: TGTTCCAGCAGCTTGGTCAGTCCGGAGACTAAGTACTTC. Translation gives CSSSLVSPETKYF.